This T cell receptor (beta chain) was sequenced in a study of identical twins. MiXCR, applied by TCRdb to the 5' RACE reads, yields one record per CDR3 protein. The sample lists fewer than 350,000 distinct CDR3 sequences; around 8.8% were seen once. Germline CDR1 DFQATT, CDR2 SNEGSKA (reference sequence). Trimming removed 3 bases at V and 6 bases at J, with 12 bases between. The CDR3 runs 12 residues. This clonotype was seen many times. These sequences were also reported in another study, on yellow fever vaccine responses in identical twins.

The chain combines TRBV20-1 with TRBJ2-7, with a weak D call TRBD1 (6 bases). The sequenced sample consisted of memory (CD45RO+) T cells sorted from blood. The clonotype comes from a woman in her late teens or twenties in good health. The CDR3 DNA follows: TGCAGTGCTAGGGAAACAGGGTCCGAGCAGTACTTC. Translated: CSARETGSEQYF.